A single T cell receptor (beta chain) is shown here with its context. All patients picked for sequencing had shown, by flow cytometry, an expansion of CD8+CD57+ cells. The enrolled patients all had severe acquired aplastic anemia. The CDR3 is 14 amino acids. CDR1 LNHDA and CDR2 SQIVND come from the germline V gene (reference sequence). The V end lost 7 bases, the J end lost 4 bases, and 14 bases lay between the germline ends. Genomic DNA templated the TCR beta VDJ and CDR3 profiling. TCRdb re-called the reads with MiXCR, one entry per CDR3 protein. The table shows 200,000 or so distinct CDR3 sequences, with approximately 48% occurring only once. The sample is drawn from a study of CD8+CD57+ T cells in acquired aplastic anemia. The wider study: Sorted CD4+ and CD8+ cells yielded roughly 3 ug of DNA on average.

The rearrangement links TRBV19 to TRBJ2-1, with D unclear. The sample consisted of sorted CD4+, CD8+, or CD8+CD57+ T cells (not recorded which) from PBMCs. This TCR derives from a human donor with aplastic anemia. The CDR3 DNA sequence: TGTGCCAGTACCCTTCGCGGAATGTACAATGAGCAGTTCTTC. Protein sequence: CASTLRGMYNEQFF.